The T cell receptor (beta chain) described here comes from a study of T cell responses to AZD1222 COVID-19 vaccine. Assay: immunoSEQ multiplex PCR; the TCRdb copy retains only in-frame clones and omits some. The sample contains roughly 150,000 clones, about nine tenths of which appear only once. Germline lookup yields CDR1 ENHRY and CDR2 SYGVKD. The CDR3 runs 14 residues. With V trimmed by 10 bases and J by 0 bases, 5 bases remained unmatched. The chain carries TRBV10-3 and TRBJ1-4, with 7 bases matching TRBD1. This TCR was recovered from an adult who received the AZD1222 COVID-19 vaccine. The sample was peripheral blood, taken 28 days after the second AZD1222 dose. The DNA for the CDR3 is TGTGCCACCAGGGACAGTGCAACTAATGAAAAACTGTTTTTT. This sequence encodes CATRDSATNEKLFF.